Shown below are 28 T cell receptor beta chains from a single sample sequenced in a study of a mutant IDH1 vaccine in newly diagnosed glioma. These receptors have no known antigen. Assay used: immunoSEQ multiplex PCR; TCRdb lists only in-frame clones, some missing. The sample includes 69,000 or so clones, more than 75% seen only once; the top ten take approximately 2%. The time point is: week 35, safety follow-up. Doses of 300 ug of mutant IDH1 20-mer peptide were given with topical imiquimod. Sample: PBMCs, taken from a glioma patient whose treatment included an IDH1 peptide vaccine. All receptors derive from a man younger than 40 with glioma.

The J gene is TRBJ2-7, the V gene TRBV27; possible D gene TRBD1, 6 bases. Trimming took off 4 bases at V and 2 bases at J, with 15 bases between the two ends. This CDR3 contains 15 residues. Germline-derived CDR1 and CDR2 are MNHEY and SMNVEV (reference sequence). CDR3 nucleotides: TGTGCCAGCAGTTCACCCGGGACACCTACCTACGAGCAGTACTTC. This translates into CASSSPGTPTYEQYF.

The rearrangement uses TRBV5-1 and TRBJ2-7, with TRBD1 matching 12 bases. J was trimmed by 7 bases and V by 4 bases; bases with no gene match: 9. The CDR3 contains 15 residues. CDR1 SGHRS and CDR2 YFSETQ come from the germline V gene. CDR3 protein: CASSDPGQGAKEQYF. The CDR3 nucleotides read TGCGCCAGCAGCGACCCGGGACAGGGGGCGAAAGAGCAGTACTTC. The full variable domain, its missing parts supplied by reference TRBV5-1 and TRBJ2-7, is KAGVTQTPRYLIKTRGQQVTLSCSPISGHRSVSWYQQTPGQGLQFLFEYFSETQRNKGNFPGRFSGRQFSNSRSEMNVSTLELGDSALYLCASSDPGQGAKEQYFGPGTRLTVT.

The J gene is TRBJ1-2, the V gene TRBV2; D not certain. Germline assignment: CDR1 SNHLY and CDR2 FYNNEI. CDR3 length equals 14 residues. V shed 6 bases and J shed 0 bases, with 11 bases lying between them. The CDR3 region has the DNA TGTGCCAGCAGCCCATATACTGCTAACTATGGCTACACCTTC. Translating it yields CASSPYTANYGYTF. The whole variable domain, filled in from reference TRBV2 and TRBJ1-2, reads EPEVTQTPSHQVTQMGQEVILRCVPISNHLYFYWYRQILGQKVEFLVSFYNNEISEKSEIFDDQFSVERPDGSNFTLKIRSTKLEDSAMYFCASSPYTANYGYTFGSGTRLTVV.

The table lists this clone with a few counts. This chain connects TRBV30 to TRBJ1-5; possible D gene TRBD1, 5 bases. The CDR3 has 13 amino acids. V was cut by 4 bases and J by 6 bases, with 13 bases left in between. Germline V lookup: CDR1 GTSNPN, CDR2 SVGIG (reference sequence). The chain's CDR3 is CAWNVGDSQPQHF. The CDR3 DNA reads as TGTGCCTGGAACGTAGGAGACAGTCAGCCCCAGCATTTT.

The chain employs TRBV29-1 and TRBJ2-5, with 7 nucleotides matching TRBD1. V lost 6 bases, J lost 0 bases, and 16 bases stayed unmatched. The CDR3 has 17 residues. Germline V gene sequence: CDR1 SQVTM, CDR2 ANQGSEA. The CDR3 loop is CSVGRIWTGEYQETQYF. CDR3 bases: TGCAGCGTCGGGCGCATTTGGACAGGCGAGTACCAAGAGACCCAGTACTTC.

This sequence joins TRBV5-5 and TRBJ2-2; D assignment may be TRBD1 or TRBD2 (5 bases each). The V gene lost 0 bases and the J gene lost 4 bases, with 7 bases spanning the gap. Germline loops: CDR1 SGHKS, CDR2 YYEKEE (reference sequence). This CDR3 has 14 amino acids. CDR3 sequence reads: CASSLAGTTGELFF. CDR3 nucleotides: TGTGCCAGCAGCTTGGCGGGGACCACCGGGGAGCTGTTTTTT.

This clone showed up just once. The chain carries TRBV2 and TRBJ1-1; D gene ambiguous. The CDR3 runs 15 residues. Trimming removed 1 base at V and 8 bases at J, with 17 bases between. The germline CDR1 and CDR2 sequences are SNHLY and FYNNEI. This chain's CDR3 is CASSEGHGVLGEAFF. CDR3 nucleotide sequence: TGTGCCAGCAGTGAAGGGCACGGGGTGTTAGGCGAAGCTTTCTTT.

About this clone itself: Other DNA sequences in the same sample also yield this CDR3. The CDR3 loop reads CASSRTDYEQYF. The DNA of the CDR3 is TGTGCCAGCAGTCGGACAGATTACGAGCAGTACTTC. This rearrangement joins TRBV6-5 to TRBJ2-7; perhaps TRBD1 as D (6 bases). The CDR3 totals 12 residues. The germline gives CDR1 MNHEY, CDR2 SVGAGI. Trimming left V 5 bases short and J 4 bases short, with 9 bases between.

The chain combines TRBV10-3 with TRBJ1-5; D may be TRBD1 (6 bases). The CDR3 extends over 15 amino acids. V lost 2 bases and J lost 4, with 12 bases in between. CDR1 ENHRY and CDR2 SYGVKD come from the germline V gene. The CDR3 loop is CAISEGLQGNQPQHF. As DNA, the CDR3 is TGTGCCATCAGTGAGGGCCTGCAGGGGAATCAGCCCCAGCATTTT.

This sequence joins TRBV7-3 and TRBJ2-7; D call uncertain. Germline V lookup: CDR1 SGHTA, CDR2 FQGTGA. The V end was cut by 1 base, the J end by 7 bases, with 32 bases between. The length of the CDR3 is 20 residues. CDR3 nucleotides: TGTGCCAGCAGCTTAAAACTTTATGATGTCGTTCAGGTTCCTCTACCAGAGCAGTACTTC. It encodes CASSLKLYDVVQVPLPEQYF. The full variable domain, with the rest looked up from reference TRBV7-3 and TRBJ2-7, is GAGVSQTPSNKVTEKGKYVELRCDPISGHTALYWYRQSLGQGPEFLIYFQGTGAADDSGLPNDRFFAVRPEGSVSTLKIQRTERGDSAVYLCASSLKLYDVVQVPLPEQYFGPGTRLTVT.

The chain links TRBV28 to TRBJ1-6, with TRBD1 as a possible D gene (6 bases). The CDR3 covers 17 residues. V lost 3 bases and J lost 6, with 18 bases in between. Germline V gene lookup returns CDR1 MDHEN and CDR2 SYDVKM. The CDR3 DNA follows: TGTGCCAGCAGTTTGGGCCCACACAGGGCACCTAATTCACCCCTCCACTTT. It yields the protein CASSLGPHRAPNSPLHF.

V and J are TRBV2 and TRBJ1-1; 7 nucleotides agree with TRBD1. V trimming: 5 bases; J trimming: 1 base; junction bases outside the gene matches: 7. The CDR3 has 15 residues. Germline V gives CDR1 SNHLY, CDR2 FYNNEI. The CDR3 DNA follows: TGTGCCAGCAGTCGAACAGGGGCCCCGAACACTGAAGCTTTCTTT. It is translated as CASSRTGAPNTEAFF.

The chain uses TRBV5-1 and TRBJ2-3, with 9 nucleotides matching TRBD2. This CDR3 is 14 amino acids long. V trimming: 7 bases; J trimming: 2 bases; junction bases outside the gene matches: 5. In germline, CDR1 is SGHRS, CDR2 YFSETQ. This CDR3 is CASAASGNTDTQYF. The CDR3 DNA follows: TGCGCCAGCGCAGCTAGCGGGAACACAGATACGCAGTATTTT.

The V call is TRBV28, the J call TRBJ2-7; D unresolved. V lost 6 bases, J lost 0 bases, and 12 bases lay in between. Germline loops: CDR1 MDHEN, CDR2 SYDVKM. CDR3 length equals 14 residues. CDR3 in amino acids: CASSSAGFSYEQYF. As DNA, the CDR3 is TGTGCCAGCAGCTCCGCAGGTTTCTCCTACGAGCAGTACTTC.

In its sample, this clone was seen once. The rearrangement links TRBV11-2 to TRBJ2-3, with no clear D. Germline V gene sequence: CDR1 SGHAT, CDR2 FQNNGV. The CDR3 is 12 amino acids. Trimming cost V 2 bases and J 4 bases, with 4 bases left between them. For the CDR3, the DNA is TGTGCCAGCAGCTTATCGCCAGATACGCAGTATTTT. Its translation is CASSLSPDTQYF. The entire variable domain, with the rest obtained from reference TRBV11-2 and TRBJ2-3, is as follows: EAGVAQSPRYKIIEKRQSVAFWCNPISGHATLYWYQQILGQGPKLLIQFQNNGVVDDSQLPKDRFSAERLKGVDSTLKIQPAKLEDSAVYLCASSLSPDTQYFGPGTRLTVL.

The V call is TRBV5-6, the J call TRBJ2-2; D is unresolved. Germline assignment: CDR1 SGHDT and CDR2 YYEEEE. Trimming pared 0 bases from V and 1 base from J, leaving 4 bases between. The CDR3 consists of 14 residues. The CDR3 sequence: CASSLEWNTGELFF. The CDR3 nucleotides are TGTGCCAGCAGCTTGGAGTGGAACACCGGGGAGCTGTTTTTT.

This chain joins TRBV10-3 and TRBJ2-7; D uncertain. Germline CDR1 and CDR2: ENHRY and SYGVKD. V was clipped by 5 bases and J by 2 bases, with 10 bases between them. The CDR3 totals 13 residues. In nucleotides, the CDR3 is TGTGCCATCAGTCCAGGTGGCGCCTACGAGCAGTACTTC. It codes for CAISPGGAYEQYF.

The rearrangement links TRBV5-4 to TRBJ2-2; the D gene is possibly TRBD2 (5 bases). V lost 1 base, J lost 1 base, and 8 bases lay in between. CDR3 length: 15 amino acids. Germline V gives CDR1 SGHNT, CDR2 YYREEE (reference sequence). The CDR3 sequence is CASSLLRENTGELFF. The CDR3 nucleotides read TGTGCCAGCAGCTTGTTGAGGGAGAACACCGGGGAGCTGTTTTTT.

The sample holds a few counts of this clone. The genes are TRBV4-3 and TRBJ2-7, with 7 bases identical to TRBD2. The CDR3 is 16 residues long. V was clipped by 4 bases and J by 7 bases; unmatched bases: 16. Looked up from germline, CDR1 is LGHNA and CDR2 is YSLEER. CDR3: CASSRIVSGSPGEQYF. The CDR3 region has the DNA TGCGCCAGCAGCCGCATCGTTAGCGGGTCCCCTGGGGAGCAGTACTTC.

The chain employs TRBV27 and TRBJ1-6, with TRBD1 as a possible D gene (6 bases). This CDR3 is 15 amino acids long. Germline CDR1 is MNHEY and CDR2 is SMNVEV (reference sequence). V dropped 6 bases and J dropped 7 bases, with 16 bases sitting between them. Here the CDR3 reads CASSPLGGGNSPLHF. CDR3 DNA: TGTGCCAGCAGCCCGTTAGGGGGTGGCAATTCACCCCTCCACTTT.

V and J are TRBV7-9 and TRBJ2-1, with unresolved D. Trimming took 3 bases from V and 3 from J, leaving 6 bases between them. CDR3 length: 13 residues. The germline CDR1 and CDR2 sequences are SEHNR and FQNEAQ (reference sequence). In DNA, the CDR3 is TGTGCCAGCAGCTTTAGAATCTACAATGAGCAGTTCTTC. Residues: CASSFRIYNEQFF. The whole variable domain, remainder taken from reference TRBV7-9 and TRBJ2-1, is DTGVSQNPRHKITKRGQNVTFRCDPISEHNRLYWYRQTLGQGPEFLTYFQNEAQLEKSRLLSDRFSAERPKGSFSTLEIQRTEQGDSAMYLCASSFRIYNEQFFGPGTRLTVL.

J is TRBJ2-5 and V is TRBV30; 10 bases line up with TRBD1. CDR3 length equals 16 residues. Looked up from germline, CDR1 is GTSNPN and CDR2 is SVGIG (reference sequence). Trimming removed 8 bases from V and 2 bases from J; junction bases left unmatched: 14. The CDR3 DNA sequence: TGTGCCCGAGGACAGGGGGGCCCTACCTTACAAGAGACCCAGTACTTC. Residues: CARGQGGPTLQETQYF. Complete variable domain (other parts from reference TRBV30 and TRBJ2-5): SQTIHQWPATLVQPVGSPLSLECTVEGTSNPNLYWYRQAAGRGLQLLFYSVGIGQISSEVPQNLSASRPQDRQFILSSKKLLLSDSGFYLCARGQGGPTLQETQYFGPGTRLLVL.

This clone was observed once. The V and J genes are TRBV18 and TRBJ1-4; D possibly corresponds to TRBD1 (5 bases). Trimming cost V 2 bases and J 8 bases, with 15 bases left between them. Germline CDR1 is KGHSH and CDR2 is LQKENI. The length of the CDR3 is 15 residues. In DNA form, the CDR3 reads TGTGCCAGCTCACCAGGAGAGGGGCTAAGGGAAAAACTGTTTTTT. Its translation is CASSPGEGLREKLFF.

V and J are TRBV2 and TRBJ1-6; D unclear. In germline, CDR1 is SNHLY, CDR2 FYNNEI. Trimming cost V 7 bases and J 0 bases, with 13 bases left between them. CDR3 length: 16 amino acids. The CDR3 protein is CASNGPGSSYNSPLHF. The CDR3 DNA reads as TGTGCCAGCAACGGACCGGGCAGCTCCTATAATTCACCCCTCCACTTT.

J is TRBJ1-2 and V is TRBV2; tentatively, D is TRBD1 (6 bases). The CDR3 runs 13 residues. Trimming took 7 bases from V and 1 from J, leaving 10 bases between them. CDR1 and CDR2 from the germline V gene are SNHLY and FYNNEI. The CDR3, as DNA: TGTGCCAGCACCGGGGGGCGTAACTATGGCTACACCTTC. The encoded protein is CASTGGRNYGYTF.

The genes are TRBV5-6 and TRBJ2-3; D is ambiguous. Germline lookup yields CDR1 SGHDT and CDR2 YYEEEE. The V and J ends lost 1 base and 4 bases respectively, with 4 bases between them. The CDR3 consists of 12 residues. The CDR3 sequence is CASSLPSDTQYF. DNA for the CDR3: TGTGCCAGCAGCTTGCCCTCAGATACGCAGTATTTT.

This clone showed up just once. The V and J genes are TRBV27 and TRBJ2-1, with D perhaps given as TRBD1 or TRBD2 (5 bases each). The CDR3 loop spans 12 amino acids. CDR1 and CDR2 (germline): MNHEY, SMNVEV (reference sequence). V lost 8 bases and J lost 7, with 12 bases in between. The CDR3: CASHRTWNEQFF. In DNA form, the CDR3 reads TGTGCCAGCCACAGGACTTGGAATGAGCAGTTCTTC.

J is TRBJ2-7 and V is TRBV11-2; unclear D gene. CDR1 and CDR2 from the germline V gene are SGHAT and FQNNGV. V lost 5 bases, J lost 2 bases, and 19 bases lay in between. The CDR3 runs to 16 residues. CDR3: CASSTTRVSPAYEQYF. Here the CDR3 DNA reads TGTGCCAGCAGCACGACACGCGTCTCACCGGCCTACGAGCAGTACTTC.